Presented here are 8 T cell receptor beta chains from one specimen sequenced in a study of OX40 agonist ivuxolimab in advanced cancers. Assay: immunoSEQ multiplex PCR; the TCRdb copy retains only in-frame clones and omits some. Among more than 35,000 clones listed, about 80% were seen once. This sample comprised CD4+ or CD8+ T cells sorted from blood, obtained in a trial of the OX40 agonist ivuxolimab. The receptor set was obtained from an adult with an advanced solid tumor such as melanoma, head and neck, liver or kidney cancer.

V usage is TRBV6-5 and J usage is TRBJ2-3; D is undetermined. The CDR3 runs 12 residues. The V end lost 4 bases, the J end lost 1 base, and 3 bases lay between the germline ends. CDR1 is MNHEY and CDR2 is SVGAGI in the germline V gene. In nucleotides, the CDR3 is TGTGCCAGCAGTTCACGCACAGATACGCAGTATTTT. The encoded protein is CASSSRTDTQYF.

This chain connects TRBV7-6 to TRBJ2-7; D is ambiguous. Per germline, CDR1 SGHVS and CDR2 FNYEAQ. The CDR3 loop spans 16 amino acids. Trimming removed 0 bases from V and 2 bases from J, with 14 bases in between. CDR3 sequence (DNA): TGTGCCAGCAGCTTAGCGGGGTCCTTAGTTACCTACGAGCAGTACTTC. It is translated as CASSLAGSLVTYEQYF.

This clone was counted a few times. The chain couples TRBV28 to TRBJ1-2, with a weak D call TRBD1 (5 bases). Trimming took off 6 bases at V and 5 bases at J, with 16 bases between the two ends. The CDR3 is 14 amino acids. From germline, CDR1 is MDHEN and CDR2 SYDVKM. The CDR3 protein is CASRLPGAPYGYTF. DNA for the CDR3: TGTGCCAGCAGACTCCCCGGGGCTCCATATGGCTACACCTTC.

On this clone itself: The same CDR3 can be traced to other DNA sequences in this sample. The chain links TRBV9 to TRBJ2-5, with unresolved D. CDR3 size: 14 residues. Trimming removed 0 bases from V and 0 bases from J, with 6 bases in between. The germline V gene encodes CDR1 SGDLS and CDR2 YYNGEE. The CDR3 nucleotides are TGTGCCAGCAGCGTAGACGGGTACCAAGAGACCCAGTACTTC. It translates to CASSVDGYQETQYF.

The chain links TRBV11-3 to TRBJ2-5; D may correspond to TRBD1 or TRBD2 (5 bases each). Germline lookup yields CDR1 SGHNT and CDR2 YENEEA. This CDR3 is built from 14 residues. Trimming took off 7 bases at V and 1 base at J, with 13 bases between the two ends. The CDR3 here is CASTRWDLQETQYF. DNA of the CDR3: TGTGCCAGCACCCGTTGGGACCTCCAAGAGACCCAGTACTTC.

This rearrangement joins TRBV11-2 to TRBJ2-1, with 7 bases identical to TRBD1. Germline V gene data show CDR1 as SGHAT and CDR2 as FQNNGV. Trimming took 5 bases from V and 3 from J; bases not matched to a gene: 10. The CDR3 extends over 16 amino acids. This CDR3 reads CASSPRTGRGYNEQFF. Written as DNA, the CDR3 is TGTGCCAGCAGCCCGAGGACAGGAAGGGGCTACAATGAGCAGTTCTTC.

The chain combines TRBV5-5 with TRBJ2-5; TRBD1 aligns across 8 bases. The germline gives CDR1 SGHKS, CDR2 YYEKEE (reference sequence). Unmatched junction bases numbered 10, after V lost 4 bases and J lost 5 bases. This CDR3 contains 15 residues. The CDR3 region is CASSPGTGPLETQYF. For the CDR3, the DNA is TGTGCCAGCAGCCCGGGGACAGGACCACTGGAGACCCAGTACTTC.

The V gene is TRBV28, the J gene TRBJ1-1; 8 bases are shared with TRBD1. V was pared by 8 bases and J by 3 bases, with 8 bases of the junction left unmatched. The CDR3 length is 14 residues. CDR1 and CDR2 (germline): MDHEN, SYDVKM. The CDR3 nucleotides read TGTGCCAGCTCCAACAGGGGGTGGTACACTGAAGCTTTCTTT. It encodes CASSNRGWYTEAFF.